The 29 T cell receptor beta chains in this list originate from one sample, sequenced in a study of T cells in Graves' hyperthyroidism and ophthalmopathy. RNA transcripts gave rise to amplified TCR beta CDR3 regions. TCR CDR3 underwent first-round RT-PCR with the HTBI primer set. One entry per CDR3 protein results from TCRdb running MiXCR on the multiplex PCR reads. The sample includes a few hundred thousand distinct CDR3 sequences, roughly 50% seen only once; the top ten take about 8.3%. The specimen was peripheral blood or thyroid tissue (not recorded which). All receptors derive from a woman between 18 and 29 years old with Graves' hyperthyroidism.

The rearrangement joins TRBV6-4 to TRBJ1-1; TRBD1 matches 8 bases. V dropped 4 bases and J dropped 4; count of bases not matched to a gene: 8. Per germline, CDR1 MRHNA and CDR2 SNTAGT. The CDR3 has 15 amino acids. The CDR3 nucleotides are TGTGCCAGCAGTGTGATCAGGGGGCTGAGCACTGAAGCTTTCTTT. Encoded protein: CASSVIRGLSTEAFF.

This chain connects TRBV5-1 to TRBJ1-1; TRBD1 aligns across 7 bases. This CDR3 spans 17 amino acids. Germline CDR1 is SGHRS and CDR2 is YFSETQ. After removal of 0 bases from V and 5 bases from J, the junction contained 13 bases not matched to a gene. The CDR3 bases are TGCGCCAGCAGCTTGGGACAGGGAATTAATTTAGGGACTGAAGCTTTCTTT. It is translated as CASSLGQGINLGTEAFF. Full variable domain (missing parts from reference TRBV5-1 and TRBJ1-1): KAGVTQTPRYLIKTRGQQVTLSCSPISGHRSVSWYQQTPGQGLQFLFEYFSETQRNKGNFPGRFSGRQFSNSRSEMNVSTLELGDSALYLCASSLGQGINLGTEAFFGQGTRLTVV.

This clonotype was observed a few times. V gene TRBV29-1 combines with J gene TRBJ2-1; D is unclear. The V and J ends lost 7 bases and 1 base respectively, with 8 bases between them. CDR1 and CDR2 from the germline V gene are SQVTM and ANQGSEA. The CDR3 is 12 residues long. CDR3 bases: TGCAGCGGGACCCGTTCCTACAATGAGCAGTTCTTC. Its translation: CSGTRSYNEQFF.

Only a few counts were recorded for this clonotype. CDR3: CASSQQTGGNQPQHF. CDR3 nucleotides: TGCGCCAGCAGCCAACAGACAGGGGGCAATCAGCCCCAGCATTTT. The chain combines TRBV4-3 with TRBJ1-5, with 8 positions matching TRBD1. Germline V gene lookup returns CDR1 LGHNA and CDR2 YSLEER. With V trimmed by 2 bases and J by 2 bases, 2 bases remained unmatched. The CDR3 length is 15 residues.

Ten or more counts support this clonotype. The chain couples TRBV20-1 to TRBJ1-6, with a tentative D call TRBD1 (6 bases). CDR1 is DFQATT and CDR2 is SNEGSKA in the germline V gene (reference sequence). Between the trimmed V and J ends, which lost 2 bases and 7 bases, there was a span of 12 bases. This CDR3 is built from 14 residues. DNA for the CDR3: TGCAGTGCTAGACAGGAGCAGGGGAATTCACCCCTCCACTTT. Translating it yields CSARQEQGNSPLHF.

This clonotype has more than one count but fewer than ten. This chain joins TRBV7-9 and TRBJ2-7, with 12 bases fitting TRBD2. TRBJ2-1 matches the DNA end more closely, so the J call is doubtful. Germline V gene sequence: CDR1 SEHNR, CDR2 FQNEAQ (reference sequence). CDR3 length: 16 residues. CDR3 loop: CASSSDRLAGDNEQFF. CDR3 nucleotide sequence: TGTGCCAGCAGCTCTGACCGACTAGCGGGAGACAATGAGCAGTTCTTC.

In the case of this clonotype: A much more abundant neighbour one base away suggests this may be a read error. This chain connects TRBV20-1 to TRBJ2-7; 8 bases line up with TRBD2. Germline V gene sequence: CDR1 DFQATT, CDR2 SNEGSKA (reference sequence). V gave up 7 bases and J gave up 7 bases; unmatched junction bases: 6. The CDR3 is 11 residues long. In nucleotides, the CDR3 is TGCAGTGTAAAGCGGGAGTATGAGCAGTACTTC. Its translation is CSVKREYEQYF.

The genes are TRBV14 and TRBJ2-4; TRBD2 is a possible D gene (6 bases). The CDR3 is made up of 18 amino acids. V was pared by 3 bases and J by 3 bases, with 21 bases between. Germline V gives CDR1 SGHDN, CDR2 FVKESK. CDR3 bases: TGTGCCAGCAGCCAGGGGGGACGGTTCACTAGCAACAAAAACATTCAGTACTTC. Protein product: CASSQGGRFTSNKNIQYF. Filled out from reference TRBV14 and TRBJ2-4, the complete variable domain reads EAGVTQFPSHSVIEKGQTVTLRCDPISGHDNLYWYRRVMGKEIKFLLHFVKESKQDESGMPNNRFLAERTGGTYSTLKVQPAELEDSGVYFCASSQGGRFTSNKNIQYFGAGTRLSVL.

This clonotype came up a few times. This chain joins TRBV5-1 and TRBJ2-3; tentatively, D is TRBD2 (5 bases). Germline loops: CDR1 SGHRS, CDR2 YFSETQ. V was trimmed by 2 bases and J by 6 bases, leaving 13 bases between them. CDR3 size: 14 residues. CDR3 DNA: TGCGCCAGCAGCTTCACTAGTTCAAGGGATACGCAGTATTTT. Encoded protein: CASSFTSSRDTQYF.

The chain employs TRBV29-1 and TRBJ2-5; possibly TRBD1 for D (5 bases). Between the trimmed V and J ends, which lost 1 base and 9 bases, there was a span of 6 bases. The CDR3 extends over 10 amino acids. CDR1 is SQVTM, CDR2 ANQGSEA, per germline. The CDR3 DNA sequence: TGCAGCGTTGAAGTGGGGCCCCAGTACTTC. This translates into CSVEVGPQYF.

This clonotype was detected many times. The junction differs from germline at one of its ends, possibly a read error. This chain uses TRBV7-7 with TRBJ2-5, with 8 bases fitting TRBD1. This CDR3 has 14 residues. Germline V gives CDR1 SSHAT, CDR2 FNYEAQ (reference sequence). The CDR3 protein is CASSLDRGWETQYF. The CDR3 nucleotides read TGTGCTAGCAGCTTAGACAGGGGCTGGGAGACCCAGTACTTC.

The chain employs TRBV29-1 and TRBJ2-7, with 8 bases fitting TRBD2. V lost 3 bases to trimming and J lost 6 bases; unmatched junction nucleotides: 25. The germline gives CDR1 SQVTM, CDR2 ANQGSEA. The CDR3 contains 19 residues. The chain's CDR3 is CSVEGTTDLAGSIRGEQYF. CDR3 DNA: TGCAGCGTTGAGGGAACGACAGATTTAGCGGGATCTATAAGGGGCGAGCAGTACTTC.

This clonotype has ten or more counts. This rearrangement joins TRBV13 to TRBJ2-7; 13 nucleotides agree with TRBD2. CDR1 is PRHDT, CDR2 FYEKMQ, per germline (reference sequence). With V trimmed by 5 bases and J by 3 bases, 4 bases remained unmatched. CDR3 length equals 15 residues. In DNA, the CDR3 is TGTGCCAGCAGCCCGGGACTAGCGGGATTCTACGAGCAGTACTTC. This sequence encodes CASSPGLAGFYEQYF.

Points on this clonotype: In this CDR3 the conserved last residue, phenylalanine or tryptophan, is missing, so a read error is likely. The chain joins TRBV7-9 to TRBJ2-5; 9 bases match TRBD2. The CDR3 extends over 16 amino acids. V gave up 6 bases and J gave up 0 bases; unmatched junction bases: 8. Germline lookup yields CDR1 SEHNR and CDR2 FQNEAQ (reference sequence). CDR3 in amino acids: CASRIHGTSYQETQYL. DNA for the CDR3: TGTGCCAGCAGGATACACGGGACTAGCTACCAAGAGACCCAGTACCTC.

The chain is built from TRBV7-3 and TRBJ2-7; TRBD1 is a possible D gene (6 bases). The CDR3 has 14 residues. Between the trimmed V and J ends, which lost 6 bases and 2 bases, there was a span of 14 bases. Per the germline V gene, CDR1 is SGHTA and CDR2 is FQGTGA. CDR3 in DNA: TGTGCCAGCAGACCCGGGACAAGAACCTACGAGCAGTACTTC. Protein sequence: CASRPGTRTYEQYF. Filled out from reference TRBV7-3 and TRBJ2-7, the complete variable domain reads GAGVSQTPSNKVTEKGKYVELRCDPISGHTALYWYRQSLGQGPEFLIYFQGTGAADDSGLPNDRFFAVRPEGSVSTLKIQRTERGDSAVYLCASRPGTRTYEQYFGPGTRLTVT.

Here the CDR3 DNA reads TGCGCCAGCAGCGAGGGACCCGGCGGGGGTTACGAGCAGTACTTC. This codes for CASSEGPGGGYEQYF. The chain combines TRBV10-2 with TRBJ2-7, with 7 bases lining up with TRBD2. Per germline, CDR1 WSHSY and CDR2 SAAADI. The CDR3 totals 15 residues. The ends lost 6 bases at V and 4 bases at J; junction bases unmatched: 12.

This clonotype was observed a few times. The chain employs TRBV29-1 and TRBJ2-1; 7 bases match TRBD1. Germline-derived CDR1 and CDR2 are SQVTM and ANQGSEA. The CDR3 length is 15 residues. V lost 4 bases to trimming and J lost 6 bases; unmatched junction nucleotides: 12. CDR3 coding DNA: TGCAGCGTTGCCGGACAGGCTTATTTGCCCAATGAGCAGTTCTTC. Encoded protein: CSVAGQAYLPNEQFF.

Of note for this clonotype: No conserved phenylalanine or tryptophan is present at the end of the CDR3, so a read error is the likely explanation. The DNA is left out, because the CDR3 cannot be placed on it with certainty; the CDR3 is given as TCRdb lists it. CDR3 region: CSVEGGIA. This chain connects TRBV29-1 to TRBJ1-3. Germline loops: CDR1 SQVTM, CDR2 ANQGSEA. The CDR3 is made up of 8 amino acids, end residues included.

This clonotype was observed a few times. It is unclear where the CDR3 begins or ends on the DNA, so no DNA is shown, and the CDR3 is as TCRdb lists it. The CDR3 sequence is CSVGSGTGLTF. The chain employs TRBV29-1 and TRBJ2-6; TRBD1 is taken as the D call from the table, unchecked against the DNA. The CDR3 is 11 residues long, ends included. Germline CDR1 and CDR2: SQVTM and ANQGSEA.

The chain combines TRBV20-1 with TRBJ2-3; 11 positions match TRBD2. The CDR3 is 15 amino acids. Germline CDR1 DFQATT, CDR2 SNEGSKA (reference sequence). J lost 2 bases, V lost 5 bases, and 6 bases had no gene match. CDR3 coding DNA: TGCAGTGCTCAAAGACTAGCGGGGCACACAGATACGCAGTATTTT. It codes for CSAQRLAGHTDTQYF.

The chain is built from TRBV7-9 and TRBJ2-5; tentative D call: TRBD2 (6 bases). The CDR3 has 17 amino acids. Germline CDR1 SEHNR, CDR2 FQNEAQ (reference sequence). The V and J ends lost 7 bases and 4 bases respectively, with 25 bases between them. CDR3 residues: CASNWETGSSESETQYF. In DNA form, the CDR3 reads TGTGCCAGCAATTGGGAAACGGGATCTAGCGAGTCAGAGACCCAGTACTTC.

The chain combines TRBV2 with TRBJ1-5; tentative D call: TRBD1 (6 bases). Per germline, CDR1 SNHLY and CDR2 FYNNEI. CDR3 length: 14 residues. Trimming took off 6 bases at V and 3 bases at J, with 12 bases between the two ends. CDR3 sequence (DNA): TGTGCCAGCAGGGGGGGCAGTTACAATCAGCCCCAGCATTTT. Protein product: CASRGGSYNQPQHF.

The chain carries TRBV7-3 and TRBJ2-6; tentative D call: TRBD1 (6 bases). The CDR3 loop spans 21 amino acids. The V gene lost 0 bases and the J gene lost 0 bases, with 21 bases spanning the gap. Germline V gene data show CDR1 as SGHTA and CDR2 as FQGTGA. The CDR3 DNA reads TGTGCCAGCAGCTTAACGGCTGGTTCGACAGGTCCATTCTCTGGGGCCAACGTCCTGACTTTC. Translated: CASSLTAGSTGPFSGANVLTF.

This clonotype was detected a few times. The rearrangement links TRBV4-3 to TRBJ2-2; TRBD2 is a possible D gene (6 bases). Germline CDR1 LGHNA, CDR2 YSLEER. The CDR3 is 14 amino acids. Trimming pared 4 bases from V and 2 bases from J, leaving 8 bases between. CDR3 in amino acids: CASSRGTNTGELFF. The DNA for the CDR3 is TGCGCCAGCAGCCGTGGGACTAACACCGGGGAGCTGTTTTTT.

This clonotype was recorded a few times. The chain carries TRBV5-1 and TRBJ1-4; D is unclear. Germline CDR1 is SGHRS and CDR2 is YFSETQ. The V and J ends lost 4 bases and 5 bases respectively, with 18 bases between them. This CDR3 contains 16 residues. The CDR3 sequence: CASSPFLQAKNEKLFF. The DNA of the CDR3 is TGCGCCAGCAGCCCGTTTTTGCAGGCTAAAAATGAAAAACTGTTTTTT.

A note on this clonotype: Likely a read error: the CDR3 ends without its conserved phenylalanine or tryptophan. Because the CDR3's place on the DNA is in doubt, the DNA is left out and the CDR3 is given as listed by TCRdb. The chain couples TRBV20-1 to TRBJ2-6; the DNA was not compared with TRBD1, the D call given in the table. Including both end residues, the CDR3 is 10 amino acids long. The germline V gene has CDR1 DFQATT and CDR2 SNEGSKA (reference sequence). The CDR3: CSAKRTGYDT.

The genes are TRBV10-2 and TRBJ2-7, with D perhaps assigned TRBD1 or TRBD2 (5 bases each). The CDR3 extends over 13 amino acids. Germline V gene data show CDR1 as WSHSY and CDR2 as SAAADI. V was clipped by 6 bases and J by 6 bases, with 15 bases between them. The CDR3 loop is CASSRDLVSEQYF. The CDR3 nucleotides read TGCGCCAGCAGCCGGGACCTAGTCTCCGAGCAGTACTTC.

CDR3 in amino acids: CASSSNRDTNTGELFF. As DNA, the CDR3 is TGTGCCAGCAGCAGTAACCGGGACACGAACACCGGGGAGCTGTTTTTT. The V and J genes are TRBV7-9 and TRBJ2-2; weak D call: TRBD1 (6 bases). CDR1 is SEHNR, CDR2 FQNEAQ, per germline (reference sequence). The CDR3 totals 16 residues. V was cut by 5 bases and J by 0 bases, with 13 bases left in between.

This clonotype came up many times. This sequence joins TRBV10-3 and TRBJ1-1; 9 bases are shared with TRBD1. Unmatched junction bases numbered 7, after V lost 10 bases and J lost 7 bases. Germline values: CDR1 ENHRY, CDR2 SYGVKD. The CDR3 spans 12 residues. Here the CDR3 DNA reads TGTGCCACCAGGACAGGGGCTATTGAAGCTTTCTTT. Its protein is CATRTGAIEAFF.